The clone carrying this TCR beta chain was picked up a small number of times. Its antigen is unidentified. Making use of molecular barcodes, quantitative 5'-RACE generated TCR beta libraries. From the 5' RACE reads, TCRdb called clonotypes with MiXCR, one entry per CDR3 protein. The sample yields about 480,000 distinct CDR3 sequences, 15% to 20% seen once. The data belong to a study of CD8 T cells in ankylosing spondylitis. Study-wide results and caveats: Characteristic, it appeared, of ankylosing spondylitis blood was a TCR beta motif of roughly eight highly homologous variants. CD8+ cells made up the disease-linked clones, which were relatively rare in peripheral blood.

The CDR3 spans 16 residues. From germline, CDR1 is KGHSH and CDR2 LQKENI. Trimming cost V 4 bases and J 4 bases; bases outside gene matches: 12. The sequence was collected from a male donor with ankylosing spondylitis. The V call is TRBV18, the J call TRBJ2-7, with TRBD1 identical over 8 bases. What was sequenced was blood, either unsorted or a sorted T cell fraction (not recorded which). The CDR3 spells CASSQNRGSTGYEQYF. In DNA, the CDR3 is TGTGCCAGCTCACAAAACAGGGGGTCCACAGGGTACGAGCAGTACTTC.